The 10 T cell receptor beta chains below were found in one sample sequenced in a study of early T cells in non-severe SARS-CoV-2 infection (dated by TCRdb to 2020 to 2023). Library preparation used 5' RACE. This sample was sequenced with a NextSeq 500. The raw public reads went through TCRdb reprocessing: fastp at Q25, MiXCR clone calling, in-frame beta chains kept. Entries that share a CDR3 protein sequence are merged under the most common genes and DNA. The sample records around 44,000 distinct CDR3 sequences, 7.7% of which are singletons. Of the sample, roughly 6.2% falls within the top ten clones. Material for sequencing was whole blood. Every receptor here comes from an adult who was a healthcare worker with PCR-confirmed SARS-CoV-2 infection or an uninfected control (not recorded which).

This clonotype was seen ten or more times. J is TRBJ2-2 and V is TRBV5-1; the match to TRBD1 covers 8 bases. The germline V gene has CDR1 SGHRS and CDR2 YFSETQ. CDR3 length: 16 residues. Losses at the gene ends were 5 bases for V and 2 bases for J; bases not matched to a gene: 8. The chain's CDR3 is CASRTPGQANTGELFF. CDR3 DNA sequence: TGCGCCAGCAGGACCCCGGGACAGGCAAACACCGGGGAGCTGTTTTTT. Drawing the rest from reference TRBV5-1 and TRBJ2-2, the complete variable domain is KAGVTQTPRYLIKTRGQQVTLSCSPISGHRSVSWYQQTPGQGLQFLFEYFSETQRNKGNFPGRFSGRQFSNSRSEMNVSTLELGDSALYLCASRTPGQANTGELFFGEGSRLTVL.

Only a few counts were recorded for this clonotype. The V gene is TRBV5-4, the J gene TRBJ2-3, with a possible D match to TRBD2 (7 bases). The CDR3 is 16 residues long. Per germline, CDR1 SGHNT and CDR2 YYREEE (reference sequence). Deletions cut 3 bases from V and 2 bases from J, with 16 bases between. Written as DNA, the CDR3 is TGTGCCAGCAGCTCCAGGGGAGGGGGGCACACAGATACGCAGTATTTT. It encodes CASSSRGGGHTDTQYF. Complete variable domain (other parts from reference TRBV5-4 and TRBJ2-3): ETGVTQSPTHLIKTRGQQVTLRCSSQSGHNTVSWYQQALGQGPQFIFQYYREEENGRGNFPPRFSGLQFPNYSSELNVNALELDDSALYLCASSSRGGGHTDTQYFGPGTRLTVL.

The CDR3 sequence: CSASVTGAETQYF. DNA of the CDR3: TGCAGTGCTAGCGTTACAGGGGCAGAGACCCAGTACTTC. The chain employs TRBV20-1 and TRBJ2-5; TRBD1 matches at 7 bases. Unmatched junction bases numbered 5, after V lost 3 bases and J lost 4 bases. The CDR3 spans 13 residues. CDR1 is DFQATT, CDR2 SNEGSKA, per germline (reference sequence).

In its sample, this clonotype was seen many times. This rearrangement joins TRBV9 to TRBJ2-3; TRBD1 matches at 10 bases. Trimming removed 5 bases from V and 14 bases from J; junction bases left unmatched: 5. The CDR3 extends over 11 amino acids. The germline CDR1 and CDR2 sequences are SGDLS and YYNGEE. CDR3 region: CASRSGQGMYF. DNA for the CDR3: TGTGCCAGCAGATCGGGACAGGGGATGTATTTT.

This clonotype was seen ten or more times. The gene calls are TRBV4-3 and TRBJ2-3; D gene unclear. The CDR3 consists of 14 residues. Germline V lookup: CDR1 LGHNA, CDR2 YSLEER. With 0 bases removed from V and 3 bases from J, the gap between germline ends came to 7 bases. The CDR3 protein is CASSQDTRTDTQYF. The CDR3 DNA reads TGCGCCAGCAGCCAAGATACCCGTACAGATACGCAGTATTTT.

This clonotype was seen repeatedly, ten times or more. The CDR3 here is CASSLMGEPYNEQFF. CDR3 DNA sequence: TGTGCCAGCAGTCTAATGGGGGAACCGTACAATGAGCAGTTCTTC. The rearrangement links TRBV6-1 to TRBJ2-1; either TRBD1 or TRBD2 may fit D (5 bases each). CDR3 length: 15 amino acids. Per germline, CDR1 MNHNS and CDR2 SASEGT. Trimming shortened V by 5 bases and J by 4 bases, and 15 bases separated the two germline ends.

The chain couples TRBV6-2 or TRBV6-3 to TRBJ2-2, with 9 bases identical to TRBD1. This CDR3 region has 16 residues. With 1 base clipped from V and 6 bases from J, the junction kept 6 bases outside the gene matches. Germline V gene lookup returns CDR1 MNHEY and CDR2 SVGEGT. CDR3 protein: CASSYWGQGTPGELFF. CDR3 coding DNA: TGTGCCAGCAGTTACTGGGGACAGGGAACACCCGGGGAGCTGTTTTTT.

This clonotype was seen a handful of times. The chain carries TRBV10-3 and TRBJ1-5; no firm D call. The germline V and J ends were trimmed by 2 bases and 5 bases, with 10 bases remaining between them. The CDR3 spans 14 residues. CDR1 and CDR2 (germline): ENHRY, SYGVKD. This chain's CDR3 is CAISERLLDQPQHF. The CDR3 DNA is TGTGCCATCAGTGAGAGGCTCTTAGATCAGCCCCAGCATTTT.

The rearrangement links TRBV7-9 to TRBJ1-2, with 12 bases aligning to TRBD1. This CDR3 comprises 15 residues. The germline CDR1 and CDR2 sequences are SEHNR and FQNEAQ (reference sequence). Trimming at V came to 3 bases and at J to 6 bases, leaving 5 bases not matched to a gene. The CDR3 region is CASSLPGQGAHGYTF. The CDR3 region has the DNA TGTGCCAGCAGCTTGCCGGGACAGGGGGCCCATGGCTACACCTTC.

This clonotype was seen many times. The chain is built from TRBV12-3 or TRBV12-4 and TRBJ1-2; D remains unclear. Trimming shortened V by 4 bases and J by 0 bases, and 12 bases separated the two germline ends. CDR3 length: 15 residues. The CDR3 reads CASSYSDLTNYGYTF. The CDR3 DNA is TGTGCCAGCAGTTACTCAGACTTAACTAACTATGGCTACACCTTC.